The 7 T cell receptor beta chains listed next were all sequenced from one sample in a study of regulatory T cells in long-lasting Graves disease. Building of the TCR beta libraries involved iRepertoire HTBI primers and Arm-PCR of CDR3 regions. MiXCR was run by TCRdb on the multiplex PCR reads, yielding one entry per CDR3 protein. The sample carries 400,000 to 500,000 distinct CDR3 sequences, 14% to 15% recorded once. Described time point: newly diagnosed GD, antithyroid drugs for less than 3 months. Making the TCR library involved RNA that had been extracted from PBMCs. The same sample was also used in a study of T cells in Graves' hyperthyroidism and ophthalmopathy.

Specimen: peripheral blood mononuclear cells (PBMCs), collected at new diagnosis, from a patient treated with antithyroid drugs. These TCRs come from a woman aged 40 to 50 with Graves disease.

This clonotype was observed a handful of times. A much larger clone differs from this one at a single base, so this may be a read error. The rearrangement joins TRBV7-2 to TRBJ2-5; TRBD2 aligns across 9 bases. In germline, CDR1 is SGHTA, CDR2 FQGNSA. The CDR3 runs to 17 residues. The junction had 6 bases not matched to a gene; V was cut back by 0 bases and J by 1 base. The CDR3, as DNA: TGTGCCAGCAGCTTAGCGTATGCGGGAGGGTCCCAAGAGACCCAGTACTTC. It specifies CASSLAYAGGSQETQYF. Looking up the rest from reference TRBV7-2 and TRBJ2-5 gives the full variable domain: GAGVSQSPSNKVTEKGKDVELRCDPISGHTALYWYRQSLGQGLEFLIYFQGNSAPDKSGLPSDRFSAERTGGSVSTLTIQRTQQEDSAVYLCASSLAYAGGSQETQYFGPGTRLLVL.

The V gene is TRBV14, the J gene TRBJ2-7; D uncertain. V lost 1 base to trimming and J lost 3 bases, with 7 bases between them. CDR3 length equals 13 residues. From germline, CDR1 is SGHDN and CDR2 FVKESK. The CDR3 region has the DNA TGTGCCAGCAGCCAAGGACACCTCTACGAGCAGTACTTC. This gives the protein CASSQGHLYEQYF.

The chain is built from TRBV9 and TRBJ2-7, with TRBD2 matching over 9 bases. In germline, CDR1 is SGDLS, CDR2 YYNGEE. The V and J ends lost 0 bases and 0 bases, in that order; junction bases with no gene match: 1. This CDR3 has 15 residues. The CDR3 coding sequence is TGTGCCAGCAGCGTAGCTAGCGGGGACTCCTACGAGCAGTACTTC. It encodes CASSVASGDSYEQYF. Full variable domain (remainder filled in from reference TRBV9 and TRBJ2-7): DSGVTQTPKHLITATGQRVTLRCSPRSGDLSVYWYQQSLDQGLQFLIQYYNGEERAKGNILERFSAQQFPDLHSELNLSSLELGDSALYFCASSVASGDSYEQYFGPGTRLTVT.

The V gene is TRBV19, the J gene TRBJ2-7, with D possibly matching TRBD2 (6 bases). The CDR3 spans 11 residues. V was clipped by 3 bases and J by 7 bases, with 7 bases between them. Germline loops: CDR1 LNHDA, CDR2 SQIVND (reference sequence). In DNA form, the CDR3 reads TGTGCCAGTAGTATCGCGGGGGAGCAGTACTTC. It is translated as CASSIAGEQYF.

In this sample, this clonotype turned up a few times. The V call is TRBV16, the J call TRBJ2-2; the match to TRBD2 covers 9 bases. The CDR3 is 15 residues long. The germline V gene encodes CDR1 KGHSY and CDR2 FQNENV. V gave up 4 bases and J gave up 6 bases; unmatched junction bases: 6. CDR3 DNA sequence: TGTGCCAGCAGCCCCTCTAGCGGGATCTCCGGGGAGCTGTTTTTT. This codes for CASSPSSGISGELFF.

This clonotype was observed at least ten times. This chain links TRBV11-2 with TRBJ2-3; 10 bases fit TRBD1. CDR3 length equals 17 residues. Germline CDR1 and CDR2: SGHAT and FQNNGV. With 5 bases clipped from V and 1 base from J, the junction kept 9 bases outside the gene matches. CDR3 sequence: CASSISAGQGGTDTQYF. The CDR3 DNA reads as TGTGCCAGCAGCATTTCCGCCGGACAGGGGGGCACAGATACGCAGTATTTT.

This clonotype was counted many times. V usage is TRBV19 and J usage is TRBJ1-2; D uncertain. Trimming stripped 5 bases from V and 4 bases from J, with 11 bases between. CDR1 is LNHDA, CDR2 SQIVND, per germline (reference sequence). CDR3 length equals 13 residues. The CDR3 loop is CASSPSYSYGYTF. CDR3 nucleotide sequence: TGTGCCAGTAGTCCCTCTTACAGCTATGGCTACACCTTC. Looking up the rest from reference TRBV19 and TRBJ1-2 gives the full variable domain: DGGITQSPKYLFRKEGQNVTLSCEQNLNHDAMYWYRQDPGQGLRLIYYSQIVNDFQKGDIAEGYSVSREKKESFPLTVTSAQKNPTAFYLCASSPSYSYGYTFGSGTRLTVV.